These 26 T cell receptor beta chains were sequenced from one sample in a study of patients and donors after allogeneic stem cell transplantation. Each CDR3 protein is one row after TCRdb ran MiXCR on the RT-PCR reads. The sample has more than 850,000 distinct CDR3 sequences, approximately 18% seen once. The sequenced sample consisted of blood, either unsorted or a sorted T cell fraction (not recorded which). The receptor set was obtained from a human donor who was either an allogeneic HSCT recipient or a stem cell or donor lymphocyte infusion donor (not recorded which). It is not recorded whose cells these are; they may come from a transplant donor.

The CDR3 bases are TGTGCCAGCAGTTCTGGAGCCCTAGGGGGAGATACGCAGTATTTT. Translated: CASSSGALGGDTQYF. This chain connects TRBV6-5 to TRBJ2-3, with D possibly matching TRBD1 (6 bases). Germline CDR1 is MNHEY and CDR2 is SVGAGI. Trimming removed 4 bases at V and 5 bases at J, with 16 bases between. This CDR3 comprises 15 residues.

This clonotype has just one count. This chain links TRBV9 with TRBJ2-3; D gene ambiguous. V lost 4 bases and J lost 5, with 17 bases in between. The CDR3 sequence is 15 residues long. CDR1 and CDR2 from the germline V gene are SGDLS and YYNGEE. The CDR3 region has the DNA TGTGCCAGCAGCCCCGCCCGGGTGTTGGGAGATACGCAGTATTTT. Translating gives CASSPARVLGDTQYF.

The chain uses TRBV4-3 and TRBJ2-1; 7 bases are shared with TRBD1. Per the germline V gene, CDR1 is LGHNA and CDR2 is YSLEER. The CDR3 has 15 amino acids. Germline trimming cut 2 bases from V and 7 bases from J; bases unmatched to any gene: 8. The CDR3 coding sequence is TGCGCCAGCAGCCAATTGACAGGGTTTGGAAATGAGCAGTTCTTC. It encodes CASSQLTGFGNEQFF.

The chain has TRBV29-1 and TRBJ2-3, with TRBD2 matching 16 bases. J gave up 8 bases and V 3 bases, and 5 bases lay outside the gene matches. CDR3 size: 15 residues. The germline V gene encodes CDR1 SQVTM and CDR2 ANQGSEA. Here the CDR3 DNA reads TGCAGCGTTGAGGGACTAGCGGGAGGGGAAGGTACGCAGTATTTT. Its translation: CSVEGLAGGEGTQYF.

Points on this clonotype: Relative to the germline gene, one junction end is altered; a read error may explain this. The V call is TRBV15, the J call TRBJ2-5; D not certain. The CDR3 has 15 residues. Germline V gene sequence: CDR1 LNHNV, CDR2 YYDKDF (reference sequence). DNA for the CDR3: TGTGCCACCAGCAGAGTGGCAATGTACCAAGACACCCAGTACTTC. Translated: CATSRVAMYQDTQYF.

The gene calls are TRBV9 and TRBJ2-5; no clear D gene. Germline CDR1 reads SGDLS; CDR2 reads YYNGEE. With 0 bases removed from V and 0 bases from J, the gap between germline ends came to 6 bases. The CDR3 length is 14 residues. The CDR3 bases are TGTGCCAGCAGCGTAGGCCTAAACCAAGAGACCCAGTACTTC. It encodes CASSVGLNQETQYF.

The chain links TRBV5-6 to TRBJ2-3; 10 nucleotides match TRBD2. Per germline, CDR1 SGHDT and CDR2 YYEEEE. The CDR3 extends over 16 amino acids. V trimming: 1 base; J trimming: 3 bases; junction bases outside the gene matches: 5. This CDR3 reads CASSLRQRGGTDTQYF. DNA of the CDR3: TGTGCCAGCAGCTTGCGTCAGCGGGGGGGGACAGATACGCAGTATTTT.

CDR3: CASSSTTGGIWTGELFF. As DNA, the CDR3 is TGTGCCAGCAGTTCCACGACAGGGGGAATCTGGACCGGGGAGCTGTTTTTT. The rearrangement joins TRBV2 to TRBJ2-2; 9 positions match TRBD1. J lost 5 bases, V lost 5 bases, and 12 bases had no gene match. The CDR3 runs 17 residues. Per germline, CDR1 SNHLY and CDR2 FYNNEI.

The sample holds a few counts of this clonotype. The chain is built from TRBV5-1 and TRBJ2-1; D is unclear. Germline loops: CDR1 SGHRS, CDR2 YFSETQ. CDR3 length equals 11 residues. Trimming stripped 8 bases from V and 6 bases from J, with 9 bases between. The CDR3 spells CASRGSNEQFF. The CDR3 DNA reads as TGCGCCAGTCGTGGTTCCAATGAGCAGTTCTTC. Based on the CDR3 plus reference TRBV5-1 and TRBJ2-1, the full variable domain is KAGVTQTPRYLIKTRGQQVTLSCSPISGHRSVSWYQQTPGQGLQFLFEYFSETQRNKGNFPGRFSGRQFSNSRSEMNVSTLELGDSALYLCASRGSNEQFFGPGTRLTVL.

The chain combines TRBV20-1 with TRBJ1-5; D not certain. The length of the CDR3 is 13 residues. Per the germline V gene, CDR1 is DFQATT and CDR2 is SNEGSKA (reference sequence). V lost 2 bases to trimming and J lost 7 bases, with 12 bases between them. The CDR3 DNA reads TGCAGTGCTAGACGGGGTCTGAGGCAGCCCCAGCATTTT. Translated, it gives CSARRGLRQPQHF.

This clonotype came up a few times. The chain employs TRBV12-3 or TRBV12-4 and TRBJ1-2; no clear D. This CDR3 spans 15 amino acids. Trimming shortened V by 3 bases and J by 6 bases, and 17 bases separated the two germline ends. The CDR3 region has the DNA TGTGCCAGCAGTTTTTCCGGTTCGGGAGTTAATGGCTACACCTTC. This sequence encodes CASSFSGSGVNGYTF.

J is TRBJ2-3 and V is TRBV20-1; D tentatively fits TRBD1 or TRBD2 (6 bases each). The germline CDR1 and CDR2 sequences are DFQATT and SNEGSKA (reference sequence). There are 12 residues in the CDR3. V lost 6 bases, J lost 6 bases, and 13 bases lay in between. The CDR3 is CSATWRGDTQYF. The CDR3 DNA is TGCAGTGCAACCTGGAGGGGGGATACGCAGTATTTT.

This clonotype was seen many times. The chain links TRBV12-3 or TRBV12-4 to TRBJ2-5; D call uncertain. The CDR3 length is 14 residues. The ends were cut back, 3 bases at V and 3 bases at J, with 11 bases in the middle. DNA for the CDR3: TGTGCCAGCAGTTTTGGACGGAGAAAAGAGACCCAGTACTTC. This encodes CASSFGRRKETQYF.

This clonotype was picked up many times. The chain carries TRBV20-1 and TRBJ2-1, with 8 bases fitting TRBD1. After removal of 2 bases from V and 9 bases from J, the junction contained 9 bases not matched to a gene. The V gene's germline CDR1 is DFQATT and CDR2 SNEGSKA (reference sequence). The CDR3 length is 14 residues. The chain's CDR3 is CSARPSDRVAEQFF. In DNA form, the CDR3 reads TGCAGTGCTAGACCCTCGGACAGGGTCGCTGAGCAGTTCTTC.

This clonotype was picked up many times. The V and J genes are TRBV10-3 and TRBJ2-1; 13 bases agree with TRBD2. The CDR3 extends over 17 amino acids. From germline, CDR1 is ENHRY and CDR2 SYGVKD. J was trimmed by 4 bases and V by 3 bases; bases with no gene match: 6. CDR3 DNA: TGTGCCATCAGTGAAGGACTAGCGGGAGCTCATTACAATGAGCAGTTCTTC. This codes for CAISEGLAGAHYNEQFF.

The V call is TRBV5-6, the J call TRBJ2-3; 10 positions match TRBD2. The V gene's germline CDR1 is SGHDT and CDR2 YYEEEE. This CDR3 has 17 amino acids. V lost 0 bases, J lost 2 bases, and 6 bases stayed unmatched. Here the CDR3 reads CASSLGLAGGVTDTQYF. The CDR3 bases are TGTGCCAGCAGCTTGGGGTTAGCGGGAGGAGTCACAGATACGCAGTATTTT. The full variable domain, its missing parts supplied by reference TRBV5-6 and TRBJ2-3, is DAGVTQSPTHLIKTRGQQVTLRCSPKSGHDTVSWYQQALGQGPQFIFQYYEEEERQRGNFPDRFSGHQFPNYSSELNVNALLLGDSALYLCASSLGLAGGVTDTQYFGPGTRLTVL.

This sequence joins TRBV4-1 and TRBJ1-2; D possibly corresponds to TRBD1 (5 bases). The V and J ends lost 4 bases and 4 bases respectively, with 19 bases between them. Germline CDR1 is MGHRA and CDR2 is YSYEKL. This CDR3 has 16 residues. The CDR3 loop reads CASSPSRDLNSYGYTF. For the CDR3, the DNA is TGCGCCAGCAGCCCATCCCGGGACTTGAATTCCTATGGCTACACCTTC.

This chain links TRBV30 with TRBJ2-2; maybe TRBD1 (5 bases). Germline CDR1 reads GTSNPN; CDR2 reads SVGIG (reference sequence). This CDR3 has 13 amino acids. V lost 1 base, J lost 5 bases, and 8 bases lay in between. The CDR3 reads CAWSEGNTGELFF. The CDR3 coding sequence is TGTGCCTGGAGTGAGGGGAATACCGGGGAGCTGTTTTTT.

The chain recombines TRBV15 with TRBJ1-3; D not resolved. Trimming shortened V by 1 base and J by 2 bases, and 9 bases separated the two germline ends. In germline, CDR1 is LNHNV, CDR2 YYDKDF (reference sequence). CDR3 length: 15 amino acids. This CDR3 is CATSRGGKPGNTIYF. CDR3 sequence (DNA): TGTGCCACCAGCAGAGGCGGGAAACCTGGAAACACCATATATTTT.

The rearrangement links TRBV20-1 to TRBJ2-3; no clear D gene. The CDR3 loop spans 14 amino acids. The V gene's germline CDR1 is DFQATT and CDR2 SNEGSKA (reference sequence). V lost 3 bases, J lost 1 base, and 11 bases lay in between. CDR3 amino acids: CSASRRLRTDTQYF. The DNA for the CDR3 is TGCAGTGCTAGCCGGCGGCTACGCACAGATACGCAGTATTTT.

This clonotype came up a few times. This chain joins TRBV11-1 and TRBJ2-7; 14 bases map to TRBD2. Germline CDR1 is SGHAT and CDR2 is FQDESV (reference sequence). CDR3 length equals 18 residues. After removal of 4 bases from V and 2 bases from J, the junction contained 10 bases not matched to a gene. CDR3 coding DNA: TGTGCCAGCAGCTCCCGGACTAGCGGGGGGAAAATCGCCTACGAGCAGTACTTC. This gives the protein CASSSRTSGGKIAYEQYF.

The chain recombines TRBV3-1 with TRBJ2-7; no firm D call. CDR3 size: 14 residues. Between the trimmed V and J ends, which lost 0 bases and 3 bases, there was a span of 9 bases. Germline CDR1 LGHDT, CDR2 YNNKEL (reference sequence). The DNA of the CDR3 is TGTGCCAGCAGCCAAGACCGGGTTCTCTACGAGCAGTACTTC. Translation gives CASSQDRVLYEQYF.

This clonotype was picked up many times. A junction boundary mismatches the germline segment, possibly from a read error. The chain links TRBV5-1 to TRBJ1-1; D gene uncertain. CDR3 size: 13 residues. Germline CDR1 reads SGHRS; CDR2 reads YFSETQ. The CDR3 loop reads CASSLEGNTEAFF. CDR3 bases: TGTGCCAGCAGCTTAGAGGGGAACACTGAAGCTTTCTTT. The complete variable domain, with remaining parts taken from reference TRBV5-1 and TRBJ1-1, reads KAGVTQTPRYLIKTRGQQVTLSCSPISGHRSVSWYQQTPGQGLQFLFEYFSETQRNKGNFPGRFSGRQFSNSRSEMNVSTLELGDSALYLCASSLEGNTEAFFGQGTRLTVV.

The CDR3 bases are TGTGCCAGCAGTCCCCAAACTATGAACACTGAAGCTTTCTTT. Protein: CASSPQTMNTEAFF. The chain couples TRBV6-1 to TRBJ1-1; D gene uncertain. V was trimmed by 5 bases and J by 0 bases, leaving 10 bases between them. Per the germline V gene, CDR1 is MNHNS and CDR2 is SASEGT. The CDR3 spans 14 residues.

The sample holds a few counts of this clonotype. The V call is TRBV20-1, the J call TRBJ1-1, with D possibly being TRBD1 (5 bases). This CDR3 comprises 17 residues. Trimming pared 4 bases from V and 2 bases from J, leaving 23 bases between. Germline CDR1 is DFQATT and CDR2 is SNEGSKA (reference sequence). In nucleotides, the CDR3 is TGCAGTGCTAAAAAAATATTCGCCGGGACTCTCAACACTGAAGCTTTCTTT. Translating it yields CSAKKIFAGTLNTEAFF.

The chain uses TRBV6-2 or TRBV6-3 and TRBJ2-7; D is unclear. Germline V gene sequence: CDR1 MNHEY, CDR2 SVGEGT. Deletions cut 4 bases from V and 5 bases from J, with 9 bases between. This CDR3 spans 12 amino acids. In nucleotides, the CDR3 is TGTGCCAGCAGTTTGGGGTGGGACGAGCAGTACTTC. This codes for CASSLGWDEQYF.